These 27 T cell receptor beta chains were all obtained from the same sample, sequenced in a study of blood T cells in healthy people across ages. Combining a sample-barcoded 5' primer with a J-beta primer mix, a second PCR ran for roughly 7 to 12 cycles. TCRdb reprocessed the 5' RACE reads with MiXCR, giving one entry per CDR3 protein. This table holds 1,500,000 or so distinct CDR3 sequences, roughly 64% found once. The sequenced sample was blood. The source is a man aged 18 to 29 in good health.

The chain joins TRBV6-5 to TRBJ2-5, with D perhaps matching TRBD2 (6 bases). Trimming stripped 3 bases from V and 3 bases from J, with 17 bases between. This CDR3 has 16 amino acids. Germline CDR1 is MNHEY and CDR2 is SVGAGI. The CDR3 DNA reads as TGTGCCAGCAGTTATGAGGCGGGGTCCCCCGAAGAGACCCAGTACTTC. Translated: CASSYEAGSPEETQYF.

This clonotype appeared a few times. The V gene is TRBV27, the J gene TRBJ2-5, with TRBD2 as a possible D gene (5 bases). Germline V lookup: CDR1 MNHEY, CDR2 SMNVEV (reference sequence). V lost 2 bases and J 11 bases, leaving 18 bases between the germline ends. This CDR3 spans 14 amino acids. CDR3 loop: CASSLAGLYNEQYF. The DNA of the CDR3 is TGTGCCAGCAGTTTAGCAGGACTGTACAATGAGCAGTACTTC.

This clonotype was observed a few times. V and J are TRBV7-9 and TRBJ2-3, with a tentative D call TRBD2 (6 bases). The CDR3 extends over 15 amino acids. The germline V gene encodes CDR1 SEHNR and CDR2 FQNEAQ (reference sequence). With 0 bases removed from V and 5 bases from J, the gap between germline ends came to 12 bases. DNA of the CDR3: TGTGCCAGCAGCTTAGCACGGGGGATGGTAGATACGCAGTATTTT. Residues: CASSLARGMVDTQYF.

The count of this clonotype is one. This CDR3 reads CSVEGDWELHEQYF. The CDR3 region has the DNA TGCAGCGTTGAAGGGGACTGGGAGCTCCACGAGCAGTACTTC. The gene calls are TRBV29-1 and TRBJ2-7, with a tentative D call TRBD2 (6 bases). CDR1 and CDR2 from the germline V gene are SQVTM and ANQGSEA. V lost 1 base and J 5 bases, leaving 15 bases between the germline ends. The CDR3 sequence is 14 residues long.

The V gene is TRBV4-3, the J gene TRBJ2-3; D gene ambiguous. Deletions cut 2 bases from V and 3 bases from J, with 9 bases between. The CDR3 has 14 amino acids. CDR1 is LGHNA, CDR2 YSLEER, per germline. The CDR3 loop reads CASSQYRATDTQYF. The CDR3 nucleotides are TGCGCCAGCAGCCAATACAGAGCTACAGATACGCAGTATTTT.

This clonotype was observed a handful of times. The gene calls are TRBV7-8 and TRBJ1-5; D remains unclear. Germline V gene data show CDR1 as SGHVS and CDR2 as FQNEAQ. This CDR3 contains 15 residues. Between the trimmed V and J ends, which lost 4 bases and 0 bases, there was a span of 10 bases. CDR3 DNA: TGTGCCAGCAGCTCGGTGGGGTCTAGCAATCAGCCCCAGCATTTT. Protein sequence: CASSSVGSSNQPQHF.

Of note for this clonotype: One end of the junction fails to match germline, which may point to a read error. CDR3 loop: CTSSQNTGTGQGYTF. The CDR3 coding sequence is TGTACCAGCAGCCAAAATACAGGGACGGGTCAGGGCTACACCTTC. V and J are TRBV4-2 and TRBJ1-2, with D possibly being TRBD1 (6 bases). Germline CDR1 LGHNA, CDR2 YNFKEQ. CDR3 length equals 15 residues.

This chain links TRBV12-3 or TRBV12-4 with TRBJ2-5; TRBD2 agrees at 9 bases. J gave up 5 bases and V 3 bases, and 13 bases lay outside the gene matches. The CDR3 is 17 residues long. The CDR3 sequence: CASSLGRLAGEGETQYF. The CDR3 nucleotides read TGTGCCAGCAGTTTGGGAAGGTTAGCGGGAGAGGGTGAGACCCAGTACTTC.

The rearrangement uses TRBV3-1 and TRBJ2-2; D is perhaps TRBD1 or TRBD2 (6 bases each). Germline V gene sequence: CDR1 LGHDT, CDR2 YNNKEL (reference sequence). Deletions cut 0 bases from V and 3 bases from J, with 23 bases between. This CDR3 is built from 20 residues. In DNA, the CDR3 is TGTGCCAGCAGCCAAGAGTCGTCGATTCAGAGGGGGGTTCACACCGGGGAGCTGTTTTTT. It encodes CASSQESSIQRGVHTGELFF.

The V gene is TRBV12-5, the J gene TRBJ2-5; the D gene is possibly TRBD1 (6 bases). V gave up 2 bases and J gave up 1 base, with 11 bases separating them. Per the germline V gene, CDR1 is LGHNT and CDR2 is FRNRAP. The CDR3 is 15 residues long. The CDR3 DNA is TGTGCTAGTGGTTTGCCCCGGGACATCCAAGAGACCCAGTACTTC. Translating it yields CASGLPRDIQETQYF.

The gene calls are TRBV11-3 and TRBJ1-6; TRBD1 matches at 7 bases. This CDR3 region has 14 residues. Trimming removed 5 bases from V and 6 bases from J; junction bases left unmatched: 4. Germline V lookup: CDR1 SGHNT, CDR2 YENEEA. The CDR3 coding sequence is TGTGCCAGCAGCACGGGACAGTCTAATTCACCCCTCCACTTT. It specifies CASSTGQSNSPLHF. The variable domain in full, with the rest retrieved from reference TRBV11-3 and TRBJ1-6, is EAGVVQSPRYKIIEKKQPVAFWCNPISGHNTLYWYLQNLGQGPELLIRYENEEAVDDSQLPKDRFSAERLKGVDSTLKIQPAELGDSAVYLCASSTGQSNSPLHFGNGTRLTVT.

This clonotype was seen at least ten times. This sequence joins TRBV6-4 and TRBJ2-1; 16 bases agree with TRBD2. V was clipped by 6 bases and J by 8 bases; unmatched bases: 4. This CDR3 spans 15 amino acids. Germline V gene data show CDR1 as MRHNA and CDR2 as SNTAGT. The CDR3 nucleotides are TGTGCCAGCAGCGGGACTAGCGGGGGGGCGGATGAGCAGTTCTTC. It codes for CASSGTSGGADEQFF.

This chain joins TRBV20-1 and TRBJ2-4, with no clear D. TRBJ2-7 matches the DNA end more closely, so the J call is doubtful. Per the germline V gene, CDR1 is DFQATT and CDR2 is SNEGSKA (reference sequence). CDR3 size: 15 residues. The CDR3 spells CSARAKTLRFHEQYF. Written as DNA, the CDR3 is TGCAGTGCTAGAGCGAAGACGCTCCGGTTCCACGAGCAGTACTTC.

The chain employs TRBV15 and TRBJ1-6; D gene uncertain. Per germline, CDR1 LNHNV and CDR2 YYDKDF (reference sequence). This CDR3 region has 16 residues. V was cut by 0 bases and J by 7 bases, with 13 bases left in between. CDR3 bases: TGTGCCACCAGCAGAGAGGAGAGGTCGATCAATTCACCCCTCCACTTT. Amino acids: CATSREERSINSPLHF.

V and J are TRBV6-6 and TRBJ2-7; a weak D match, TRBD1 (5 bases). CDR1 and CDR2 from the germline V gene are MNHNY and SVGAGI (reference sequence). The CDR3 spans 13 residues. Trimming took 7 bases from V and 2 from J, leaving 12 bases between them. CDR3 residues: CASMPGNTYEQYF. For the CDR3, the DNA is TGTGCCAGCATGCCAGGGAATACCTACGAGCAGTACTTC.

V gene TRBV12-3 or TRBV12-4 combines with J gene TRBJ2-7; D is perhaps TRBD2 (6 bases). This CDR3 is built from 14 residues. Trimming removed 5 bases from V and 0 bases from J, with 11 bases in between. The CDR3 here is CASSRGGDSYEQYF. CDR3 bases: TGTGCCAGCAGTCGGGGCGGGGACTCCTACGAGCAGTACTTC.

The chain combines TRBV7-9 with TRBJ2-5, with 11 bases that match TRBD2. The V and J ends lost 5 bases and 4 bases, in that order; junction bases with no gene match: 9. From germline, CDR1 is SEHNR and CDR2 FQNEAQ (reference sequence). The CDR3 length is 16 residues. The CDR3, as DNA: TGTGCCAGCAGCACGGGGGCTACTAGCGGGGGAGAGACCCAGTACTTC. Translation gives CASSTGATSGGETQYF.

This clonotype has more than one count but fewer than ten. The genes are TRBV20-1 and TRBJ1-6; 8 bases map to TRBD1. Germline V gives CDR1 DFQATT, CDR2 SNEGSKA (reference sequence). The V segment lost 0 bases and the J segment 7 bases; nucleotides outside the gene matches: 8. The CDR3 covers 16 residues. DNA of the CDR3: TGCAGTGCTAGAGATGGGATACAGGGGGGAAATTCACCCCTCCACTTT. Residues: CSARDGIQGGNSPLHF.

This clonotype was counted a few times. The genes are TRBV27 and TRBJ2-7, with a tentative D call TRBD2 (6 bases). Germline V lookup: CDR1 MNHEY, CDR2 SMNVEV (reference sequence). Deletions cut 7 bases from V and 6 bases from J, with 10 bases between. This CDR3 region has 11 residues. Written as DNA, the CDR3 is TGTGCCAGCAAGGCGGGGACCGAGCAGTACTTC. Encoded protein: CASKAGTEQYF.

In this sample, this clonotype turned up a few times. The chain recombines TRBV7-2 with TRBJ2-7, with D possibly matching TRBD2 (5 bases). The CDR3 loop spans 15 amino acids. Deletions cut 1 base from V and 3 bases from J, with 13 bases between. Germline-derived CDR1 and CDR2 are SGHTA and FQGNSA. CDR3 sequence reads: CASSLDAREIYEQYF. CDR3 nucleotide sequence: TGTGCCAGCAGCTTAGATGCAAGGGAGATCTACGAGCAGTACTTC.

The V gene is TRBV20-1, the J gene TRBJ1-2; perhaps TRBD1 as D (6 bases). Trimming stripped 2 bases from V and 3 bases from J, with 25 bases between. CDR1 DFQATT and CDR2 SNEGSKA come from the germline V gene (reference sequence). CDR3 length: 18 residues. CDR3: CSARLEPITTGFHYGYTF. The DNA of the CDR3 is TGCAGTGCTAGATTAGAACCGATTACGACAGGTTTCCACTATGGCTACACCTTC.

The CDR3: CASSQRDSENYGYTF. The CDR3 DNA sequence: TGCGCCAGCAGCCAACGGGACAGCGAGAACTATGGCTACACCTTC. The chain is built from TRBV4-1 and TRBJ1-2; 7 bases map to TRBD1. J was trimmed by 2 bases and V by 2 bases; bases with no gene match: 5. The CDR3 length is 15 residues. Germline CDR1 reads MGHRA; CDR2 reads YSYEKL.

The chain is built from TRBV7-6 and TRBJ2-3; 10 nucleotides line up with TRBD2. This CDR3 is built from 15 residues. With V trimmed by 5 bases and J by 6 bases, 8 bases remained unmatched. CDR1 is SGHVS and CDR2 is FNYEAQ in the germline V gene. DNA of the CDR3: TGTGCCAGCAGCACCTGGACTAGCGGTGGGGATACGCAGTATTTT. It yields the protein CASSTWTSGGDTQYF.

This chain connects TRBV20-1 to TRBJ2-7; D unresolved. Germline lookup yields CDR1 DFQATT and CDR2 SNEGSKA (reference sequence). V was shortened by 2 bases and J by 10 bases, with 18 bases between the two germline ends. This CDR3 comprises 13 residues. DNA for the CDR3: TGCAGTGCTAGATGGTTTTTGGTTGAGGCCCAGTACTTC. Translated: CSARWFLVEAQYF.

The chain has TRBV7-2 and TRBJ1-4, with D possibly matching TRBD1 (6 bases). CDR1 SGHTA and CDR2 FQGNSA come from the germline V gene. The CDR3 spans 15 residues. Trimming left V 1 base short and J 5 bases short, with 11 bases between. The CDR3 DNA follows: TGTGCCAGCAGCTTAGGGACAGTGGGAAATGAAAAACTGTTTTTT. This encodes CASSLGTVGNEKLFF.

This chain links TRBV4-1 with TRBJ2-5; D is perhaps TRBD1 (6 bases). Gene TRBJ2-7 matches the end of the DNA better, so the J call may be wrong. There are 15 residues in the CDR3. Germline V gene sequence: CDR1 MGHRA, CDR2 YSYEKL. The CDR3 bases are TGCGCCAGCAGCCAAGCGGTACAGGGTCTCTACGAGCAGTACTTC. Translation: CASSQAVQGLYEQYF.

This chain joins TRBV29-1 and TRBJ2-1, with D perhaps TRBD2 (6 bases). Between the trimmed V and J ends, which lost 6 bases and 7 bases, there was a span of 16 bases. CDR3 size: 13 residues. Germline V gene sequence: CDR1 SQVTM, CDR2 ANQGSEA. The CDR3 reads CSVRKQEGNEQFF. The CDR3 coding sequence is TGCAGCGTCAGAAAACAGGAGGGAAATGAGCAGTTCTTC.